Only one count was recorded for the clone carrying this TCR beta chain. These data originate in a study of blood T cell repertoires in COVID-19. Study in general: Sites in the United States, Italy and Spain provided acute and convalescent COVID-19 samples.

Authors' analysis steps: Estimated nucleated cell counts came from reference gene primer amplification. This table comes from immunoSEQ multiplex PCR, and its TCRdb copy is limited to in-frame clones, with some not included. V and J calls and clone size come straight from that table; D and trimming were deduced from the DNA. The sample includes about 150,000 clones, 84% of them seen just once. Sequenced material: peripheral blood. The receptor was isolated from a woman in her forties or fifties with acute or convalescent COVID-19.

Written as DNA, the CDR3 is TGTGCCAGCAGGAGGGGGGGCGGGGAGCTGTTTTTT. It translates to CASRRGGGELFF. The chain couples TRBV28 to TRBJ2-2, with D perhaps TRBD2 (7 bases). Germline assignment: CDR1 MDHEN and CDR2 SYDVKM. This CDR3 is 12 amino acids long. Trimming shortened V by 6 bases and J by 7 bases, and 9 bases separated the two germline ends.